Below are 21 T cell receptor beta chains sequenced from a single sample in a study of T cells in Graves' hyperthyroidism and ophthalmopathy. The CDR3 regions of TCR beta were amplified from RNA transcripts. With the HTBI primer set, the TCR CDR3 went through a first round of RT-PCR. Using its own MiXCR run on the multiplex PCR reads, TCRdb lists one record per CDR3 protein. The sample carries roughly 800,000 distinct CDR3 sequences, 38% recorded once. Sequenced material: blood. Source of these receptors: a man between 18 and 35 years old with Graves' hyperthyroidism.

In this sample, this clonotype turned up a few times. The V gene is TRBV20-1, the J gene TRBJ2-7, with D uncertain. CDR1 is DFQATT and CDR2 is SNEGSKA in the germline V gene (reference sequence). This CDR3 is 13 amino acids long. V was trimmed by 7 bases and J by 0 bases, leaving 13 bases between them. The CDR3 loop is CSGAIPYSYEQYF. The CDR3 coding sequence is TGCAGTGGGGCGATTCCTTACTCCTACGAGCAGTACTTC.

This clonotype was counted a few times. The chain has TRBV4-2 and TRBJ1-5; D possibly corresponds to TRBD1 (6 bases). CDR3 length: 13 amino acids. Deletions cut 6 bases from V and 7 bases from J, with 13 bases between. Germline V gene sequence: CDR1 LGHNA, CDR2 YNFKEQ. This CDR3 is CASRKGVGQPQHF. The CDR3 nucleotides are TGTGCCAGCAGGAAGGGGGTGGGGCAGCCCCAGCATTTT.

This clonotype has just a few counts. The rearrangement joins TRBV2 to TRBJ2-7; 11 nucleotides line up with TRBD2. J was trimmed by 7 bases and V by 8 bases; bases with no gene match: 13. From germline, CDR1 is SNHLY and CDR2 FYNNEI. The CDR3 is made up of 15 amino acids. This chain's CDR3 is CASATLAGGPEEQYF. The CDR3, as DNA: TGTGCCAGCGCGACGTTAGCGGGAGGGCCAGAGGAGCAGTACTTC.

As concerns this clonotype: This could be a read error, since a much larger clone is one nucleotide away. The chain joins TRBV2 to TRBJ2-7; D not certain. Germline V gives CDR1 SNHLY, CDR2 FYNNEI. The CDR3 runs 14 residues. The CDR3 DNA follows: TGTGCCAGCAGTGAACTGAGGAGCTCCCACGAGCAGTACTTC. As protein: CASSELRSSHEQYF.

Many counts were recorded for this clonotype. The rearrangement joins TRBV2 to TRBJ1-2; D is possibly TRBD1 (5 bases). This CDR3 comprises 13 residues. Looked up from germline, CDR1 is SNHLY and CDR2 is FYNNEI. V was clipped by 8 bases and J by 2 bases, with 12 bases between them. The CDR3 loop reads CASPDRPNYGYTF. CDR3 in DNA: TGTGCCAGCCCCGACAGACCGAACTATGGCTACACCTTC.

With respect to this clonotype: This sequence may be a read error, since a much larger clone differs from it by one base. The chain uses TRBV24-1 and TRBJ2-5, with 9 bases fitting TRBD1. There are 15 residues in the CDR3. The ends lost 5 bases at V and 5 bases at J; junction bases unmatched: 8. Germline loops: CDR1 KGHDR, CDR2 SFDVKD. In DNA form, the CDR3 reads TGTGCCACCAGTGTCCTGGGACAGGGAGGGGAGACCCAGTACTTC. It yields the protein CATSVLGQGGETQYF.

The V gene is TRBV7-9, the J gene TRBJ2-7; 9 bases match TRBD2. CDR3 length: 15 residues. Germline V gene data show CDR1 as SEHNR and CDR2 as FQNEAQ (reference sequence). Trimming removed 4 bases from V and 3 bases from J; junction bases left unmatched: 7. CDR3 bases: TGTGCCAGCAGCTCCGGGACTAGCAGATACTACGAGCAGTACTTC. This translates into CASSSGTSRYYEQYF.

This clonotype was seen ten or more times. This chain uses TRBV9 with TRBJ1-1; a possible D gene is TRBD1 (6 bases). V was pared by 4 bases and J by 6 bases, with 16 bases between. CDR1 and CDR2 (germline): SGDLS, YYNGEE. The CDR3 has 14 residues. The CDR3 nucleotides read TGTGCCAGCAGCACTACAGGGCAGTGGGCTGAAGCTTTCTTT. Its translation is CASSTTGQWAEAFF.

In the case of this clonotype: Just one base apart from a much larger clone, this may be a read error. The chain carries TRBV5-6 and TRBJ1-6; D is ambiguous. This CDR3 has 14 amino acids. The germline CDR1 and CDR2 sequences are SGHDT and YYEEEE. Between the trimmed V and J ends, which lost 4 bases and 1 base, there was a span of 6 bases. The CDR3 here is CASSTRSYNSPLHF. In DNA, the CDR3 is TGTGCCAGCAGCACTCGATCCTATAATTCACCCCTCCACTTT.

The V call is TRBV11-2, the J call TRBJ2-7; D gene ambiguous. CDR1 SGHAT and CDR2 FQNNGV come from the germline V gene. This CDR3 is 14 amino acids long. V lost 6 bases to trimming and J lost 2 bases, with 14 bases between them. The CDR3 bases are TGTGCCAGCAGTCGAGATTCCCCGACCTACGAGCAGTACTTC. Protein product: CASSRDSPTYEQYF.

The rearrangement links TRBV13 to TRBJ1-1; no clear D gene. Germline V CDR1 and CDR2: PRHDT, FYEKMQ (reference sequence). This CDR3 region has 13 residues. V was pared by 5 bases and J by 3 bases, with 10 bases between. The chain's CDR3 is CASSPRMDTEAFF. The CDR3 nucleotides are TGTGCCAGCAGCCCCAGAATGGACACTGAAGCTTTCTTT.

The chain has TRBV29-1 and TRBJ1-1; TRBD1 is a possible D gene (6 bases). Germline V CDR1 and CDR2: SQVTM, ANQGSEA. This CDR3 comprises 11 residues. Trimming removed 8 bases at V and 5 bases at J, with 12 bases between. The CDR3 sequence is CSLAQGTEAFF. DNA for the CDR3: TGCAGCTTAGCACAGGGAACTGAAGCTTTCTTT.

This clonotype was picked up many times. This chain joins TRBV2 and TRBJ1-5; perhaps TRBD1 as D (5 bases). V lost 3 bases to trimming and J lost 3 bases, with 6 bases between them. From germline, CDR1 is SNHLY and CDR2 FYNNEI. This CDR3 has 13 amino acids. The CDR3 region is CASSDRANQPQHF. As DNA, the CDR3 is TGTGCCAGCAGTGACAGGGCCAATCAGCCCCAGCATTTT.

The chain joins TRBV9 to TRBJ2-2, with D uncertain. The CDR3 spans 15 residues. Deletions cut 0 bases from V and 0 bases from J, with 6 bases between. Germline CDR1 reads SGDLS; CDR2 reads YYNGEE. In DNA, the CDR3 is TGTGCCAGCAGCGTAGACGGGTCGAACACCGGGGAGCTGTTTTTT. Translation: CASSVDGSNTGELFF.

This clonotype was counted a single time. This may be a read error, as it is one base from a much larger clone. The genes are TRBV7-8 and TRBJ2-5; either TRBD1 or TRBD2 may fit D (5 bases each). The V end was cut by 7 bases, the J end by 5 bases, with 23 bases between. Germline CDR1 SGHVS, CDR2 FQNEAQ. CDR3 size: 16 residues. DNA of the CDR3: TGTGCCAGCACCCGAGGGGAACTAGAGGCCGGGGAGACCCAGTACTTC. It translates to CASTRGELEAGETQYF.

The chain employs TRBV10-3 and TRBJ2-2; weak D call: TRBD1 (5 bases). Germline assignment: CDR1 ENHRY and CDR2 SYGVKD. The V end was cut by 5 bases, the J end by 3 bases, with 13 bases between. The CDR3 sequence is 15 residues long. Here the CDR3 reads CAISYSQGYTGELFF. The CDR3 bases are TGTGCCATCAGTTATTCGCAGGGATACACCGGGGAGCTGTTTTTT.

Remarks on this clonotype: It may be a read error: a sequence one base away is much more abundant. The chain links TRBV6-4 to TRBJ2-7, with D tentatively TRBD2 (5 bases). V dropped 4 bases and J dropped 4 bases, with 14 bases sitting between them. This CDR3 has 14 residues. Germline V gene data show CDR1 as MRHNA and CDR2 as SNTAGT. CDR3 DNA: TGTGCCAGCAGTGCCTCAGGACTGAGGTACGAGCAGTACTTC. The encoded protein is CASSASGLRYEQYF.

Notes on this clonotype: A much larger clonotype is one base distant, so this may be a read error. The chain has TRBV24-1 and TRBJ2-2, with D unclear. CDR1 is KGHDR and CDR2 is SFDVKD in the germline V gene. The CDR3 sequence is 13 residues long. V was clipped by 4 bases and J by 2 bases, with 4 bases between them. CDR3 amino acids: CATSEGNTGELFF. Here the CDR3 DNA reads TGTGCCACCAGTGAGGGCAACACCGGGGAGCTGTTTTTT.

This clonotype was detected a few times. The J gene is TRBJ1-5, the V gene TRBV16; D possibly corresponds to TRBD1 (5 bases). V gave up 0 bases and J gave up 4 bases, with 10 bases separating them. The length of the CDR3 is 15 residues. Germline V gene lookup returns CDR1 KGHSY and CDR2 FQNENV. The CDR3 bases are TGTGCCAGCAGCCAATCGCGGCAGGGTAATCAGCCCCAGCATTTT. Translated, it gives CASSQSRQGNQPQHF.

This clonotype has a count of ten or more. The rearrangement uses TRBV2 and TRBJ1-2; tentatively, D is TRBD1 (5 bases). V dropped 3 bases and J dropped 7 bases, with 9 bases sitting between them. Germline assignment: CDR1 SNHLY and CDR2 FYNNEI. There are 12 residues in the CDR3. The CDR3 DNA reads as TGTGCCAGCAGTGACAGGGCTGGTGGCTACACCTTC. Its translation is CASSDRAGGYTF.

The rearrangement links TRBV19 to TRBJ2-2, with D perhaps TRBD2 (5 bases). The CDR3 runs 13 residues. The germline V and J ends were trimmed by 10 bases and 7 bases, with 16 bases remaining between them. The germline CDR1 and CDR2 sequences are LNHDA and SQIVND (reference sequence). The CDR3: CATWPTGDGELFF. The CDR3 region has the DNA TGTGCCACCTGGCCGACCGGGGACGGGGAGCTGTTTTTT.